Listed here are 6 T cell receptor beta chains from one sample, sequenced in a study of T-cell memory formation after mild COVID-19. TCRdb fed the 5' RACE reads into MiXCR, producing one record per CDR3 protein. Here the sample spans about 340,000 distinct CDR3 sequences, more than 15% being singletons. Sample: PBMCs or a T cell subset sorted from them (not recorded which). These receptors were obtained from a man between 18 and 35 years old who had mild COVID-19 (a few samples of this study predate the infection). Cell type and time point are not known.

This rearrangement joins TRBV27 to TRBJ2-5, with D perhaps TRBD1 (6 bases). Trimming removed 0 bases from V and 4 bases from J, with 15 bases in between. The CDR3 is 16 amino acids. Looked up from germline, CDR1 is MNHEY and CDR2 is SMNVEV (reference sequence). The CDR3 DNA reads as TGTGCCAGCAGTTTATCTCCAACAGGGTTAGCAGAGACCCAGTACTTC. This sequence encodes CASSLSPTGLAETQYF.

The chain uses TRBV5-1 and TRBJ1-2; TRBD1 agrees at 8 bases. The germline CDR1 and CDR2 sequences are SGHRS and YFSETQ. The CDR3 loop spans 16 amino acids. Germline trimming cut 2 bases from V and 6 bases from J; bases unmatched to any gene: 12. The CDR3 spells CASSLFLDRAAHGYTF. For the CDR3, the DNA is TGCGCCAGCAGCTTATTCTTGGACAGGGCTGCGCATGGCTACACCTTC.

The chain combines TRBV7-9 with TRBJ2-5; TRBD2 aligns across 15 bases. CDR1 and CDR2 (germline): SEHNR, FQNEAQ (reference sequence). The CDR3 has 17 residues. V dropped 6 bases and J dropped 0; count of bases not matched to a gene: 5. CDR3 sequence reads: CASRPGLAGGYQETQYF. DNA for the CDR3: TGTGCCAGCAGACCTGGACTAGCGGGGGGGTACCAAGAGACCCAGTACTTC.

This clonotype was counted between two and nine times. The V call is TRBV18, the J call TRBJ1-1; the match to TRBD1 covers 9 bases. The V gene end was trimmed by 4 bases and the J gene end by 6 bases; junction bases not matched to a gene: 6. Germline-derived CDR1 and CDR2 are KGHSH and LQKENI. The CDR3 sequence is 14 residues long. In DNA, the CDR3 is TGTGCCAGCTCACTACAGGGGGCAAGCGCTGAAGCTTTCTTT. This codes for CASSLQGASAEAFF. Complete variable domain (other parts from reference TRBV18 and TRBJ1-1): NAGVMQNPRHLVRRRGQEARLRCSPMKGHSHVYWYRQLPEEGLKFMVYLQKENIIDESGMPKERFSAEFPKEGPSILRIQQVVRGDSAAYFCASSLQGASAEAFFGQGTRLTVV.

This clonotype was seen many times. The chain employs TRBV7-9 and TRBJ1-1; D is undetermined. Germline V gene lookup returns CDR1 SEHNR and CDR2 FQNEAQ (reference sequence). CDR3 length: 11 residues. The ends were cut back, 5 bases at V and 7 bases at J, with 8 bases in the middle. In nucleotides, the CDR3 is TGTGCCAGCAGCCAGCTGATTGAAGCTTTCTTT. Translation gives CASSQLIEAFF. The whole variable domain, filled in from reference TRBV7-9 and TRBJ1-1, reads DTGVSQNPRHKITKRGQNVTFRCDPISEHNRLYWYRQTLGQGPEFLTYFQNEAQLEKSRLLSDRFSAERPKGSFSTLEIQRTEQGDSAMYLCASSQLIEAFFGQGTRLTVV.

The chain carries TRBV30 and TRBJ2-7, with D possibly being TRBD2 (7 bases). The CDR3 is 14 amino acids. Trimming took off 3 bases at V and 8 bases at J, with 20 bases between the two ends. Germline V CDR1 and CDR2: GTSNPN, SVGIG (reference sequence). CDR3: CAWSGRGGALKQYF. In nucleotides, the CDR3 is TGTGCCTGGAGCGGTCGAGGGGGGGCGCTTAAGCAGTACTTC. The full variable domain, with the rest looked up from reference TRBV30 and TRBJ2-7, is SQTIHQWPATLVQPVGSPLSLECTVEGTSNPNLYWYRQAAGRGLQLLFYSVGIGQISSEVPQNLSASRPQDRQFILSSKKLLLSDSGFYLCAWSGRGGALKQYFGPGTRLTVT.